A single sample is the source of the 11 T cell receptor beta chains below, sequenced in a study of CD8 T cells in Susac syndrome. The RNA, about 0.45 to 1 ug, was put through reverse transcription using random hexamers. TCRdb reanalysed the immunoSEQ multiplex PCR reads using MiXCR and keeps one entry per CDR3 protein. The table records under 150,000 distinct CDR3 sequences, around 93% of them present only once. The sample consisted of CD4+ T cells from PBMCs. The receptors here all came from a human donor with Susac syndrome.

CDR3 residues: CSASIAQPQHF. The CDR3 DNA reads TGCAGTGCTAGCATCGCTCAGCCCCAGCATTTT. The genes are TRBV20-1 and TRBJ1-5; no definite D call. The CDR3 sequence is 11 residues long. V was clipped by 3 bases and J by 6 bases, with 6 bases between them. Germline V gene data show CDR1 as DFQATT and CDR2 as SNEGSKA (reference sequence).

The chain links TRBV6-5 to TRBJ2-5; a weak D match, TRBD2 (6 bases). CDR3 size: 13 residues. V was pared by 4 bases and J by 2 bases, with 8 bases between. The germline V gene encodes CDR1 MNHEY and CDR2 SVGAGI. In nucleotides, the CDR3 is TGTGCCAGCAGTTGGGGGAGGCAAGAGACCCAGTACTTC. Its translation: CASSWGRQETQYF.

The V call is TRBV30, the J call TRBJ1-1; unclear D gene. The CDR3 sequence is 14 residues long. Germline V gene data show CDR1 as GTSNPN and CDR2 as SVGIG (reference sequence). V was cut by 0 bases and J by 4 bases, with 12 bases left in between. The CDR3 DNA reads TGTGCCTGGAGTGTAGGACGGCCCAGCACTGAAGCTTTCTTT. This sequence encodes CAWSVGRPSTEAFF.

This chain links TRBV28 with TRBJ2-1; 10 nucleotides match TRBD1. The CDR3 contains 16 residues. The germline V gene has CDR1 MDHEN and CDR2 SYDVKM. The V and J ends lost 6 bases and 0 bases, in that order; junction bases with no gene match: 5. CDR3 in DNA: TGTGCCAGCAGGCCCGGGACAGGGGCCTCCTACAATGAGCAGTTCTTC. Amino acids: CASRPGTGASYNEQFF.

J is TRBJ2-7 and V is TRBV29-1; D is undetermined. V shed 4 bases and J shed 5 bases, with 12 bases lying between them. Germline V gene data show CDR1 as SQVTM and CDR2 as ANQGSEA. This CDR3 has 12 amino acids. CDR3 sequence reads: CSVGRAQDEQYF. CDR3 in DNA: TGCAGCGTTGGAAGGGCTCAGGACGAGCAGTACTTC.

The chain has TRBV14 and TRBJ2-5; D remains unclear. Germline assignment: CDR1 SGHDN and CDR2 FVKESK. This CDR3 region has 14 residues. Trimming took off 2 bases at V and 5 bases at J, with 12 bases between the two ends. Here the CDR3 reads CASSQLLGVETQYF. For the CDR3, the DNA is TGTGCCAGCAGCCAATTACTGGGTGTGGAGACCCAGTACTTC.

This rearrangement joins TRBV5-1 to TRBJ2-1, with 8 positions matching TRBD1. J was trimmed by 9 bases and V by 1 base; bases with no gene match: 6. The germline V gene encodes CDR1 SGHRS and CDR2 YFSETQ. CDR3 length equals 14 residues. The CDR3 here is CASSLTGGVGEQFF. The DNA for the CDR3 is TGCGCCAGCAGCTTGACAGGGGGTGTAGGTGAGCAGTTCTTC.

The rearrangement uses TRBV4-3 and TRBJ2-1; D remains ambiguous. With 0 bases removed from V and 6 bases from J, the gap between germline ends came to 9 bases. Germline V lookup: CDR1 LGHNA, CDR2 YSLEER. CDR3 size: 14 residues. The CDR3 here is CASSQDLGFNEQFF. The CDR3, as DNA: TGCGCCAGCAGCCAAGATCTAGGGTTCAATGAGCAGTTCTTC.

The chain employs TRBV5-1 and TRBJ2-5; tentatively, D is TRBD2 (6 bases). Trimming removed 4 bases at V and 3 bases at J, with 16 bases between. This CDR3 is 15 amino acids long. CDR1 SGHRS and CDR2 YFSETQ come from the germline V gene. The CDR3, as DNA: TGCGCCAGCAGCCCCCACGGGAGACGCGAAGAGACCCAGTACTTC. Residues: CASSPHGRREETQYF.

V and J are TRBV20-1 and TRBJ2-5; TRBD2 matches 9 bases. Germline lookup yields CDR1 DFQATT and CDR2 SNEGSKA (reference sequence). The CDR3 length is 15 residues. With V trimmed by 3 bases and J by 5 bases, 10 bases remained unmatched. DNA of the CDR3: TGCAGTGCTAGTGTCGCGGGAGGGTTGCGGGAGACCCAGTACTTC. It is translated as CSASVAGGLRETQYF.

Only one count was recorded for this clonotype. V gene TRBV7-3 combines with J gene TRBJ2-7; the D is unclear. The CDR3 loop spans 16 amino acids. CDR1 is SGHTA, CDR2 FQGTGA, per germline. Trimming stripped 5 bases from V and 4 bases from J, with 21 bases between. CDR3 sequence (DNA): TGTGCCAGCAGCCTCCGGTTCGGGCTGACGCCGTACGAGCAGTACTTC. Translated: CASSLRFGLTPYEQYF.